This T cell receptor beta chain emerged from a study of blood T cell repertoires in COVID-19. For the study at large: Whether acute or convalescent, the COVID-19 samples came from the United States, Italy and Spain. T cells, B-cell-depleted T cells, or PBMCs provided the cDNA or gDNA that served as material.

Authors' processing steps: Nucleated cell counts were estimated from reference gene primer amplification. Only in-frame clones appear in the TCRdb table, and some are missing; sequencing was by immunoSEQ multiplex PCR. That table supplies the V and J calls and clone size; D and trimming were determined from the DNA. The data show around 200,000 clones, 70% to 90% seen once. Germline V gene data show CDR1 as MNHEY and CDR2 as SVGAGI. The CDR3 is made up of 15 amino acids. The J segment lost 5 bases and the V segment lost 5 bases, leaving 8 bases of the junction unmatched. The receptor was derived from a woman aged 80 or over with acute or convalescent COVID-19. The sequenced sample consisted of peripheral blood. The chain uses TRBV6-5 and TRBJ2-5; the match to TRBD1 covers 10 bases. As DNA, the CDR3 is TGTGCCAGCAGTCCTTGGACAGGGGGGAAGGAGACCCAGTACTTC. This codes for CASSPWTGGKETQYF.